The present T cell receptor beta chain was sequenced within a study of OX40 agonist ivuxolimab in advanced cancers. Study context: Subjects had a mean age of around 60 years, with a range of roughly 23 to 80; just over 80% were male.

Clones were sequenced by immunoSEQ multiplex PCR, and TCRdb holds only the in-frame ones, with some missing. The data hold about 17,000 clones, with roughly 73% observed a single time. This clone came up once. CDR3 size: 14 residues. The germline CDR1 and CDR2 sequences are MNHEY and SMNVEV (reference sequence). The junction had 1 base not matched to a gene; V was cut back by 1 base and J by 6 bases. It was autoimmune disease history or systemic immunosuppression that excluded patients. The source of this sequence is an adult with an advanced solid tumor such as melanoma, head and neck, liver or kidney cancer. The source material was CD4+ or CD8+ T cells sorted from blood, sampled in a trial of the OX40 agonist ivuxolimab. The chain uses TRBV27 and TRBJ1-4; TRBD1 aligns across 8 bases. CDR3 DNA sequence: TGTGCCAGCAGTTTATGGACAGGGCATGAAAAACTGTTTTTT. Its protein product is CASSLWTGHEKLFF. The full variable domain, its missing parts supplied by reference TRBV27 and TRBJ1-4, is EAQVTQNPRYLITVTGKKLTVTCSQNMNHEYMSWYRQDPGLGLRQIYYSMNVEVTDKGDVPEGYKVSRKEKRNFPLILESPSPNQTSLYFCASSLWTGHEKLFFGSGTQLSVL.